This T cell receptor (beta chain) was sequenced for a study of blood T cell repertoires in COVID-19. In the study overall: Acute and convalescent COVID-19 samples came from the United States, Italy and Spain.

The age range of participants was about 18 to 100 years, with residence in about 25 US areas. The table came from immunoSEQ multiplex PCR; TCRdb's copy has only in-frame clones and leaves some out. The table has 150,000 to 200,000 clones, approximately 73% seen once. This receptor was obtained from a woman aged 45-65 years with acute COVID-19. Sequencing was done on a sample of PBMCs or T cells enriched from blood (not recorded which).

CDR3 in DNA: TGTGCCTGGAGGGACCAAGGGGTGAACACTGAAGCTTTCTTT. Protein sequence: CAWRDQGVNTEAFF. The rearrangement links TRBV30 to TRBJ1-1, with D maybe TRBD1 (5 bases). The length of the CDR3 is 14 residues. CDR1 and CDR2 (germline): GTSNPN, SVGIG (reference sequence). V lost 3 bases to trimming and J lost 0 bases, with 11 bases between them.